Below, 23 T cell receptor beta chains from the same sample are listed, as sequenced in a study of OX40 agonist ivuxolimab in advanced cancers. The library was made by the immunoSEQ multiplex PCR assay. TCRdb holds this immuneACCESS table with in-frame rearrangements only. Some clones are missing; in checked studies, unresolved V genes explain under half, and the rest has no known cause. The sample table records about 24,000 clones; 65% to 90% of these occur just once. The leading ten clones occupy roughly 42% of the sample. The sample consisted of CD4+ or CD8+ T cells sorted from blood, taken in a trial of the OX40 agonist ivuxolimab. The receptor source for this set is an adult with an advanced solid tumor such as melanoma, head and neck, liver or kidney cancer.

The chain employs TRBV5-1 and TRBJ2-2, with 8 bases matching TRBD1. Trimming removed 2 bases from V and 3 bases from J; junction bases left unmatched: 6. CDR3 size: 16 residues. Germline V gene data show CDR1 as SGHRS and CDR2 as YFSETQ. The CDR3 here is CASSLPDRDDTGELFF. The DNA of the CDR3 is TGCGCCAGCAGCTTACCGGACAGGGATGACACCGGGGAGCTGTTTTTT.

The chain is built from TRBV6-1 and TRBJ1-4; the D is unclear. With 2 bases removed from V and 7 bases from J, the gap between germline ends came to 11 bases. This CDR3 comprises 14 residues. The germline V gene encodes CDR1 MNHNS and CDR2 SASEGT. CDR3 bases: TGTGCCAGCAGTGAACTTGGGGTGATTGAAAAACTGTTTTTT. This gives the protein CASSELGVIEKLFF.

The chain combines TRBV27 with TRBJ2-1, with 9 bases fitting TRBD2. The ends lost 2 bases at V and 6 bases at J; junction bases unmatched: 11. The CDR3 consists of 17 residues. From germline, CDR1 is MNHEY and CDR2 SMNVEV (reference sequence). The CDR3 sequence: CASSLGFGTSLINEQFF. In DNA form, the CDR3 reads TGTGCCAGCAGTTTAGGATTCGGGACTAGCCTTATCAATGAGCAGTTCTTC.

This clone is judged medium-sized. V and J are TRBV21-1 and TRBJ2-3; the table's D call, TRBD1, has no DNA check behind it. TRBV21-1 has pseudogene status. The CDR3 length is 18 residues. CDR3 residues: CASSKRGTGADSTDTQYF. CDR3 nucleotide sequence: TGTGCCAGCAGCAAGAGGGGGACAGGGGCTGATAGCACAGATACGCAGTATTTT.

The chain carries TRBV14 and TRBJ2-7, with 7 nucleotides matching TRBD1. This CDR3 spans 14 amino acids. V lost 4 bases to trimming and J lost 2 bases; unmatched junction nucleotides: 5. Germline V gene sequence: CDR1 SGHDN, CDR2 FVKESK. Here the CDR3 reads CASSPFQGAYEQYF. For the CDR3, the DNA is TGTGCCAGCAGCCCCTTTCAGGGGGCCTACGAGCAGTACTTC.

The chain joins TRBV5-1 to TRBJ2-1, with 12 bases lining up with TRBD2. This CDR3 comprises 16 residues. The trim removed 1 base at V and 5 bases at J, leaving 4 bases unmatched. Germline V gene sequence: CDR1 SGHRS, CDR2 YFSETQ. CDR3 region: CASSLTSGRFDNEQFF. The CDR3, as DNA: TGCGCCAGCAGCTTGACTAGCGGGAGGTTTGACAATGAGCAGTTCTTC.

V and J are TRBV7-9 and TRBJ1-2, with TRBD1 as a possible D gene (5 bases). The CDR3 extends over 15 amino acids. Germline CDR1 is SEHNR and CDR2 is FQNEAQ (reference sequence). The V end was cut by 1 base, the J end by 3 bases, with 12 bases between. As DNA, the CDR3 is TGTGCCAGCAGCTTAGGGGGCGGAGGTTACTATGGCTACACCTTC. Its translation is CASSLGGGGYYGYTF.

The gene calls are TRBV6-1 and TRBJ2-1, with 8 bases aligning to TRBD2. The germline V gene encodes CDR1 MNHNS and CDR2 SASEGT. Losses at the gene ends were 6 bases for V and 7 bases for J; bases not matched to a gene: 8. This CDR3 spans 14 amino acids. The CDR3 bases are TGTGCCAGCAGCCCGGGCGGGGGGTCGAATGAGCAGTTCTTC. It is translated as CASSPGGGSNEQFF.

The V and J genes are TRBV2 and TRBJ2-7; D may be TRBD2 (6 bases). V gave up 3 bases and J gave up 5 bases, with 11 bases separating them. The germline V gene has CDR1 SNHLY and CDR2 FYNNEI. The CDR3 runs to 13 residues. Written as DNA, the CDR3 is TGTGCCAGCAGTGATCAAACGGGAGACGAGCAGTACTTC. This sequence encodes CASSDQTGDEQYF.

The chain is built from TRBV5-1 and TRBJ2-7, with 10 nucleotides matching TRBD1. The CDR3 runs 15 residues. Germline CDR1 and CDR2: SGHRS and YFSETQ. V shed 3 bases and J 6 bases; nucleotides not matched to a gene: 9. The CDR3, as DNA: TGCGCCAGCAGCTCTACTACCGGGACAGGGGTCGAGCAGTACTTC. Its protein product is CASSSTTGTGVEQYF. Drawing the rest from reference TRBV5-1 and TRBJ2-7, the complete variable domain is KAGVTQTPRYLIKTRGQQVTLSCSPISGHRSVSWYQQTPGQGLQFLFEYFSETQRNKGNFPGRFSGRQFSNSRSEMNVSTLELGDSALYLCASSSTTGTGVEQYFGPGTRLTVT.

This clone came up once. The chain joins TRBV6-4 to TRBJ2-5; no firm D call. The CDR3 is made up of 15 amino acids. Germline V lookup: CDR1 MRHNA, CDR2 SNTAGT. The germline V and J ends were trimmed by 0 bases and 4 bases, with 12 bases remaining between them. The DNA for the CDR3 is TGTGCCAGCAGTGACTCGCCAGGATCGGTAGAGACCCAGTACTTC. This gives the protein CASSDSPGSVETQYF.

CDR3: CASRASGQIPYEQYF. CDR3 nucleotides: TGTGCCAGCAGGGCATCGGGACAGATTCCCTACGAGCAGTACTTC. This sequence joins TRBV2 and TRBJ2-7; 7 bases align to TRBD1. The V and J ends lost 6 bases and 2 bases, in that order; junction bases with no gene match: 10. This CDR3 has 15 residues. Germline values: CDR1 SNHLY, CDR2 FYNNEI.

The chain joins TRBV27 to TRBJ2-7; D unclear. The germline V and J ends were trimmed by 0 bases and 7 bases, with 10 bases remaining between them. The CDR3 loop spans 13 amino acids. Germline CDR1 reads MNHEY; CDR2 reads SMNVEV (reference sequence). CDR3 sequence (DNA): TGTGCCAGCAGTTTATCGCCCCGCCTAGAGCAGTACTTC. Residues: CASSLSPRLEQYF.

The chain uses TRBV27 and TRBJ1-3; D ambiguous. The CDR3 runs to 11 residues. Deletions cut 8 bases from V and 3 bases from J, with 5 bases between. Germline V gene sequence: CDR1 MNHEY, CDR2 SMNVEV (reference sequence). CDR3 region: CASAIGNTIYF. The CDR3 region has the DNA TGTGCCAGCGCAATTGGAAACACCATATATTTT.

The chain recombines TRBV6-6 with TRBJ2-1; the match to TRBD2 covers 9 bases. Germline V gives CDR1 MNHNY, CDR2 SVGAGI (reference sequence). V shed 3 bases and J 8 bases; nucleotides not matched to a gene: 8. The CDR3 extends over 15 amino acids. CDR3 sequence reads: CASSYSGSLRDEQFF. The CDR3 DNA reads TGTGCCAGCAGTTATAGCGGGAGCCTTAGGGATGAGCAGTTCTTC.

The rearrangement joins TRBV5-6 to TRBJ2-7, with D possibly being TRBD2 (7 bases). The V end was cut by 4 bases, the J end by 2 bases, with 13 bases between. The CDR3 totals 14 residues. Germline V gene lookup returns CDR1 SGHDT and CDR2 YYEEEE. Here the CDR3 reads CASSLGGDTYEQYF. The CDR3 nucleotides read TGTGCCAGCAGCCTTGGGGGGGACACCTACGAGCAGTACTTC.

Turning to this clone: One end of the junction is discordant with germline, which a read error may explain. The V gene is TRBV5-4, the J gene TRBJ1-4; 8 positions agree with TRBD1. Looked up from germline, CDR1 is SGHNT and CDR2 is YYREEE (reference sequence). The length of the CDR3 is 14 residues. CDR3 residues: CASSSAGGIRKLLF. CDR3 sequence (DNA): TGTGCCAGCAGCTCCGCAGGGGGCATCAGAAAACTGCTTTTT.

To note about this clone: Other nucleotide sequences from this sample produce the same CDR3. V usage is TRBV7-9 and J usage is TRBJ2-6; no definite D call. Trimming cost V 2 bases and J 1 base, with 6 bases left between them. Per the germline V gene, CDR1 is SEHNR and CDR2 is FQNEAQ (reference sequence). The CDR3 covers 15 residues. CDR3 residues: CASSLSESGANVLTF. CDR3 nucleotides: TGTGCCAGCAGCTTAAGCGAGTCTGGGGCCAACGTCCTGACTTTC.

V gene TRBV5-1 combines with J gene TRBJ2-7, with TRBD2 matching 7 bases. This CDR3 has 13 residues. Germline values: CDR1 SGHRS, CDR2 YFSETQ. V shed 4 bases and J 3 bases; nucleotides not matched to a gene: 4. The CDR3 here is CASSPGLRYEQYF. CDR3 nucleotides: TGCGCCAGCAGCCCGGGACTACGCTACGAGCAGTACTTC.

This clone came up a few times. The CDR3: CASSLVSGTGNEQFF. As DNA, the CDR3 is TGTGCCAGCAGCTTAGTTAGTGGGACAGGCAATGAGCAGTTCTTC. The J gene is TRBJ2-1, the V gene TRBV7-8, with 8 bases that match TRBD1. Trimming took 1 base from V and 6 from J; bases not matched to a gene: 5. Germline lookup yields CDR1 SGHVS and CDR2 FQNEAQ. The CDR3 extends over 15 amino acids. The full variable domain, its missing parts supplied by reference TRBV7-8 and TRBJ2-1, is GAGVSQSPRYKVAKRGQDVALRCDPISGHVSLFWYQQALGQGPEFLTYFQNEAQLDKSGLPSDRFFAERPEGSVSTLKIQRTQQEDSAVYLCASSLVSGTGNEQFFGPGTRLTVL.

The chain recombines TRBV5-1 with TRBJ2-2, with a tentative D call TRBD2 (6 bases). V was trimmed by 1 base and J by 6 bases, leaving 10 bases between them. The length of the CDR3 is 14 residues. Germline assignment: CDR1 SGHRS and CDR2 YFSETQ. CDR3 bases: TGCGCCAGCAGCTTGCCTCGGGAGCCCGGGGAGCTGTTTTTT. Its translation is CASSLPREPGELFF.

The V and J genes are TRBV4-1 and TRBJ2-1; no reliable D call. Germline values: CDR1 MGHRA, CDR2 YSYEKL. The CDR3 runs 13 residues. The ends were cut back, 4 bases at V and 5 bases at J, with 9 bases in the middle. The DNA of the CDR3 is TGCGCCAGCAGCCCGATGAACCACAATGAGCAGTTCTTC. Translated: CASSPMNHNEQFF.

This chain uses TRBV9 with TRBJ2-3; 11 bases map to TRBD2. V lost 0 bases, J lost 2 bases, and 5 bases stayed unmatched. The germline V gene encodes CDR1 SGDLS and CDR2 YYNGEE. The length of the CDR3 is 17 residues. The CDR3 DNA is TGTGCCAGCAGCGTAGTTTCTAGCGGGGGGCCCACAGATACGCAGTATTTT. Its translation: CASSVVSSGGPTDTQYF.